This TCR beta chain was profiled in a study of blood T cell repertoires in COVID-19. Method: immunoSEQ multiplex PCR; TCRdb's copy keeps in-frame clones and lacks some. The sample lists about 200,000 clones, around 84% occurring once. Germline loops: CDR1 LNHDA, CDR2 SQIVND (reference sequence). Trimming at V came to 5 bases and at J to 6 bases, leaving 15 bases not matched to a gene. The CDR3 loop spans 17 amino acids. This clone was recorded only once. The clonotype comes from a human donor in a cohort sampled during active COVID-19. Material: peripheral blood. This chain connects TRBV19 to TRBJ1-2; 10 bases are shared with TRBD1. The CDR3 region has the DNA TGTGCCAGTAGTTCCCTGACAGGGGGCGAACTCTTTGATGGCTACACCTTC. Encoded protein: CASSSLTGGELFDGYTF.